The 28 T cell receptor beta chains in this list originate from one sample, sequenced in a study of T cells in Graves' hyperthyroidism and ophthalmopathy. RNA transcripts yielded amplified TCR beta CDR3 regions. HTBI primers drove first-round RT-PCR of the TCR CDR3. TCRdb recomputed calls from the multiplex PCR reads with MiXCR, one row per CDR3 protein. Among about 640,000 distinct CDR3 sequences, roughly 20% were seen once, and the ten largest hold about 35%. Input material: blood. Receptors originate from a man between 25 and 39 years old with Graves' ophthalmopathy.

This clonotype occurred many times. The rearrangement joins TRBV28 to TRBJ1-2; D is possibly TRBD1 (6 bases). In germline, CDR1 is MDHEN, CDR2 SYDVKM. The CDR3 loop spans 12 amino acids. V gave up 10 bases and J gave up 2 bases, with 11 bases separating them. The CDR3 sequence: CATSDSNYGYTF. CDR3 DNA sequence: TGTGCCACCTCGGACAGCAACTATGGCTACACCTTC.

The chain links TRBV10-3 to TRBJ2-7, with 8 bases identical to TRBD1. The junction had 10 bases not matched to a gene; V was cut back by 6 bases and J by 6 bases. Germline CDR1 reads ENHRY; CDR2 reads SYGVKD. The CDR3 length is 14 residues. In DNA, the CDR3 is TGTGCCATCAGGGCAGGACAGGGAATGGGCGAGCAGTACTTC. Its translation is CAIRAGQGMGEQYF.

The sample holds a few counts of this clonotype. The V gene is TRBV28, the J gene TRBJ2-2, with D perhaps TRBD1 (5 bases). Germline lookup yields CDR1 MDHEN and CDR2 SYDVKM. The V and J ends lost 8 bases and 4 bases respectively, with 17 bases between them. The CDR3 runs 15 residues. In DNA, the CDR3 is TGTGCCAGCGACTCTCAGGGCACAGGCACCGGGGAGCTGTTTTTT. It encodes CASDSQGTGTGELFF.

This clonotype was observed at least ten times. This chain connects TRBV3-1 to TRBJ1-6, with D maybe TRBD1 (5 bases). The germline CDR1 and CDR2 sequences are LGHDT and YNNKEL (reference sequence). Trimming left V 1 base short and J 7 bases short, with 5 bases between. This CDR3 has 13 amino acids. CDR3 in amino acids: CASSQGGNSPLHF. For the CDR3, the DNA is TGTGCCAGCAGCCAAGGGGGGAATTCACCCCTCCACTTT.

A few counts support this clonotype. J is TRBJ2-5 and V is TRBV28, with 9 bases fitting TRBD2. Per the germline V gene, CDR1 is MDHEN and CDR2 is SYDVKM. J gave up 2 bases and V 3 bases, and 10 bases lay outside the gene matches. The CDR3 is 17 amino acids. The CDR3 DNA reads as TGTGCCAGCAGTTTTGGTAAAGGGACTAGCAGACAAGAGACCCAGTACTTC. Protein product: CASSFGKGTSRQETQYF.

This sequence joins TRBV28 and TRBJ2-7; D unclear. V lost 8 bases to trimming and J lost 3 bases, with 8 bases between them. The CDR3 runs to 11 residues. Germline V gene data show CDR1 as MDHEN and CDR2 as SYDVKM. The CDR3 is CASLTYYEQYF. CDR3 bases: TGTGCCAGCCTCACCTACTACGAGCAGTACTTC.

This rearrangement joins TRBV19 to TRBJ1-1; tentatively, D is TRBD1 (5 bases). The CDR3 consists of 16 residues. Trimming took 5 bases from V and 0 from J, leaving 16 bases between them. The V gene's germline CDR1 is LNHDA and CDR2 SQIVND (reference sequence). The CDR3 loop reads CASSDLGLSMNTEAFF. The CDR3 DNA reads TGTGCCAGTAGTGACCTGGGACTCTCCATGAACACTGAAGCTTTCTTT.

Only a few counts were recorded for this clonotype. The J gene is TRBJ1-2, the V gene TRBV20-1; 7 bases fit TRBD1. V lost 1 base, J lost 2 bases, and 7 bases stayed unmatched. CDR3 size: 15 residues. Per the germline V gene, CDR1 is DFQATT and CDR2 is SNEGSKA (reference sequence). The CDR3 spells CSARGVEGANYGYTF. CDR3 nucleotides: TGCAGTGCTAGAGGCGTGGAGGGGGCGAACTATGGCTACACCTTC.

This clonotype appeared many times. This chain joins TRBV28 and TRBJ1-5, with TRBD1 matching 8 bases. Germline V gene data show CDR1 as MDHEN and CDR2 as SYDVKM. V lost 6 bases and J lost 0; bases outside the gene matches: 10. The CDR3 runs to 17 residues. CDR3 bases: TGTGCCAGCAGAGGACAGGGAGATTATTTTAGCAATCAGCCCCAGCATTTT. It encodes CASRGQGDYFSNQPQHF.

The table lists this clonotype with many counts. The chain uses TRBV30 and TRBJ1-1, with D possibly TRBD1 on 6 matching bases. The CDR3 runs to 15 residues. Germline loops: CDR1 GTSNPN, CDR2 SVGIG (reference sequence). Deletions cut 2 bases from V and 1 base from J, with 14 bases between. DNA of the CDR3: TGTGCCTGGAGTCCACCGGACAGCGAGAACACTGAAGCTTTCTTT. The encoded protein is CAWSPPDSENTEAFF.

V and J are TRBV2 and TRBJ2-2; perhaps TRBD2 as D (6 bases). Trimming shortened V by 5 bases and J by 5 bases, and 9 bases separated the two germline ends. CDR1 is SNHLY and CDR2 is FYNNEI in the germline V gene. This CDR3 comprises 13 residues. CDR3 sequence reads: CASSRGRTGELFF. The CDR3 DNA reads as TGTGCCAGCAGTCGTGGGAGGACCGGGGAGCTGTTTTTT.

The sample holds many counts of this clonotype. V is TRBV28 and J is TRBJ1-5; 7 bases match TRBD1. The junction had 2 bases not matched to a gene; V was cut back by 2 bases and J by 4 bases. Looked up from germline, CDR1 is MDHEN and CDR2 is SYDVKM. CDR3 size: 14 residues. CDR3 DNA sequence: TGTGCCAGCAGTTTAGGGACAGTGAATCAGCCCCAGCATTTT. This translates into CASSLGTVNQPQHF.

The chain joins TRBV3-1 to TRBJ2-5; no reliable D call. The germline V and J ends were trimmed by 4 bases and 5 bases, with 17 bases remaining between them. In germline, CDR1 is LGHDT, CDR2 YNNKEL (reference sequence). CDR3 length: 15 amino acids. CDR3 region: CASSPPAPQEETQYF. DNA of the CDR3: TGTGCCAGCAGCCCGCCCGCCCCCCAGGAGGAGACCCAGTACTTC.

This clonotype was seen many times. The chain's CDR3 is CAWSVIEQFF. The CDR3 DNA follows: TGTGCCTGGAGTGTAATTGAGCAGTTCTTC. V gene TRBV30 combines with J gene TRBJ2-1; D is unclear. This CDR3 has 10 amino acids. Germline loops: CDR1 GTSNPN, CDR2 SVGIG (reference sequence). The V gene lost 0 bases and the J gene lost 9 bases, with 3 bases spanning the gap.

This clonotype was counted ten times or more. The rearrangement joins TRBV28 to TRBJ1-5; D not resolved. Trimming pared 6 bases from V and 6 bases from J, leaving 18 bases between. The CDR3 loop spans 15 amino acids. Germline V gene data show CDR1 as MDHEN and CDR2 as SYDVKM. For the CDR3, the DNA is TGTGCCAGCAGCCCCCCCTGGGAGGGTGGTCAGCCCCAGCATTTT. Amino acids: CASSPPWEGGQPQHF.

Only a few counts were recorded for this clonotype. At one end, the junction sequence differs from germline, possibly due to a read error. This sequence joins TRBV12-3 or TRBV12-4 and TRBJ2-1, with 10 bases fitting TRBD1. This CDR3 comprises 18 residues. This chain's CDR3 is CASSLGGLTGGTYNEQFF. The CDR3 DNA reads TGTGCCAGCAGTTTAGGGGGATTGACAGGGGGCACCTATAATGAGCAGTTCTTC.

For the CDR3, the DNA is TGTGCCAGCAGCGTAGATGTGGCTCGGGAGACCCAGTACTTC. Amino acid sequence: CASSVDVARETQYF. The chain links TRBV9 to TRBJ2-5; D is unclear. V gave up 0 bases and J gave up 5 bases, with 11 bases separating them. The CDR3 contains 14 residues. Germline lookup yields CDR1 SGDLS and CDR2 YYNGEE.

Note on this clonotype: The junction departs from germline at one end; a sequencing error may be responsible. This chain links TRBV7-2 with TRBJ1-2, with D possibly matching TRBD1 (6 bases). This CDR3 has 12 amino acids. Germline assignment: CDR1 SGHTA and CDR2 FQGNSA. The CDR3 region is CASSRGGYGHTF. As DNA, the CDR3 is TGTGCCAGCAGCCGGGGGGGCTATGGCCACACCTTC. Using reference TRBV7-2 and TRBJ1-2 for the parts outside the CDR3, the full variable domain is GAGVSQSPSNKVTEKGKDVELRCDPISGHTALYWYRQSLGQGLEFLIYFQGNSAPDKSGLPSDRFSAERTGGSVSTLTIQRTQQEDSAVYLCASSRGGYGHTFGSGTRLTVV.

The genes are TRBV10-1 and TRBJ2-6; a possible D gene is TRBD1 (6 bases). This CDR3 contains 14 residues. Deletions cut 5 bases from V and 3 bases from J, with 8 bases between. Germline V lookup: CDR1 WNHNN, CDR2 SYGVQD (reference sequence). The CDR3 nucleotides are TGCGCCAGCAGTTCAGGGGTTGGGGCCAACGTCCTGACTTTC. Encoded protein: CASSSGVGANVLTF.

This clonotype was observed a few times. The chain links TRBV30 to TRBJ2-5, with 9 bases identical to TRBD2. Germline CDR1 and CDR2: GTSNPN and SVGIG (reference sequence). Germline trimming cut 0 bases from V and 5 bases from J; bases unmatched to any gene: 1. This CDR3 is 13 amino acids long. CDR3: CAWSVAGGETQYF. CDR3 in DNA: TGTGCCTGGAGTGTGGCGGGAGGGGAGACCCAGTACTTC.

This clonotype was counted ten times or more. The rearrangement joins TRBV11-2 to TRBJ2-1; TRBD1 matches at 7 bases. Germline lookup yields CDR1 SGHAT and CDR2 FQNNGV. J lost 9 bases, V lost 5 bases, and 4 bases had no gene match. This CDR3 spans 12 amino acids. CDR3 nucleotides: TGTGCCAGCAGCCCACAGGGGATTGAGCAGTTCTTC. It codes for CASSPQGIEQFF.

The chain is built from TRBV15 and TRBJ2-7, with D unresolved. CDR3 length: 12 residues. From germline, CDR1 is LNHNV and CDR2 YYDKDF (reference sequence). Trimming took 0 bases from V and 6 from J, leaving 6 bases between them. CDR3 in amino acids: CATSRDRAEQYF. The CDR3 DNA reads TGTGCCACCAGCAGAGATAGGGCCGAGCAGTACTTC.

The chain is built from TRBV2 and TRBJ2-1; 9 positions agree with TRBD2. Per germline, CDR1 SNHLY and CDR2 FYNNEI. J was trimmed by 6 bases and V by 10 bases; bases with no gene match: 13. The length of the CDR3 is 15 residues. The CDR3 here is CANTSGGLASNEQFF. As DNA, the CDR3 is TGTGCCAACACTAGTGGGGGACTAGCTAGCAATGAGCAGTTCTTC.

The V call is TRBV6-1, the J call TRBJ2-2; 13 bases are shared with TRBD2. Germline CDR1 reads MNHNS; CDR2 reads SASEGT. V gave up 5 bases and J gave up 4 bases; unmatched junction bases: 10. The CDR3 extends over 18 amino acids. CDR3 residues: CASSLGLAGAAPTGELFF. The DNA for the CDR3 is TGTGCCAGCAGTCTTGGACTAGCGGGAGCGGCACCCACCGGGGAGCTGTTTTTT.

In this sample, this clonotype turned up a few times. This chain uses TRBV5-6 with TRBJ1-6; D is possibly TRBD1 (5 bases). The CDR3 has 17 residues. V was pared by 1 base and J by 0 bases, with 11 bases between. From germline, CDR1 is SGHDT and CDR2 YYEEEE. CDR3 loop: CASSLFGGTSYNSPLHF. The CDR3 bases are TGTGCCAGCAGCTTGTTCGGGGGGACCTCCTATAATTCACCCCTCCACTTT.

The J gene is TRBJ2-1, the V gene TRBV5-6; tentatively, D is TRBD2 (6 bases). The CDR3 covers 14 residues. The germline V gene has CDR1 SGHDT and CDR2 YYEEEE. The V and J ends lost 0 bases and 7 bases respectively, with 11 bases between them. Here the CDR3 reads CASSLGPSANEQFF. The CDR3 DNA follows: TGTGCCAGCAGCTTGGGGCCTAGCGCGAATGAGCAGTTCTTC.

This rearrangement joins TRBV6-6 to TRBJ2-3, with D possibly being TRBD1 (6 bases). This CDR3 spans 17 amino acids. Trimming left V 0 bases short and J 2 bases short, with 15 bases between. Germline lookup yields CDR1 MNHNY and CDR2 SVGAGI (reference sequence). As DNA, the CDR3 is TGTGCCAGCAGTTACTCGGCCTTACAGGGATCCACAGATACGCAGTATTTT. Residues: CASSYSALQGSTDTQYF.

On this clonotype itself: This could be a read error, since a much larger clone is one nucleotide away. The V and J genes are TRBV11-2 and TRBJ1-2, with a weak D call TRBD1 (6 bases). The CDR3 runs to 15 residues. Trimming removed 2 bases from V and 4 bases from J, with 14 bases in between. The germline CDR1 and CDR2 sequences are SGHAT and FQNNGV. The CDR3 is CASSLIKDSSYGYTF. The CDR3 DNA reads TGTGCCAGCAGCTTAATAAAGGACAGCAGCTATGGCTACACCTTC.